This T cell receptor beta chain came from a study of T-cell memory formation after mild COVID-19 (TCRdb year 2021). Regarding the research as a whole: Most TCR sequence clusters were specific to one of the two donors. Longitudinal TCRalpha and TCRbeta repertoire sequencing tracked T-cell clones expanding and contracting after mild COVID-19 in two donors. Two young, previously healthy adult volunteers made up the cohort, one male and one female.

This clonotype was seen only a few times. The antigen it recognizes is unknown. No base qualities exist here, and no much larger clone lies one base off it. Sequencing relied on an Illumina NovaSeq 6000. Using 5'RACE with constant-segment primers, TCRalpha and TCRbeta cDNA libraries were constructed, with sample barcodes and unique molecular identifiers added in the process. Trizol reagent was used to extract RNA from every sample. Amplification of the libraries took two PCR steps, and the second step added a second sample barcode plus Illumina TruSeq adapters. Libraries were sequenced on an Illumina NovaSeq with 2 x 150 bp paired-end reads. Turning to the authors' computational methods: Demultiplexing of reads and collapsing into UMI-guided consensus sequences were performed with migec v1.2.7. Using mixcr v2.1.11, UMI consensuses were aligned to TRA and TRB V and J templates and then assembled into clonotypes. Expanded or contracted clonotypes were those called significant by both edgeR and NoisET, with noise models trained on biological replicates. For edgeR calls, a false discovery rate-adjusted p below 0.01 and a log2 fold-change threshold of 1 were applied. PCA with hierarchical clustering of max-normalized trajectories of the 1000 most abundant clonotypes was used as exploratory dynamics analysis. Separately sequenced CD4+ and CD8+ repertoires were used to assign a CD4 or CD8 phenotype to each responding clone. Clones were called with MiXCR by TCRdb after fastp trimmed the public reads at Q25, and only in-frame beta chains were retained. Merged by CDR3 protein, the rows form single entries marked with the most common genes and DNA. TCRdb, rather than the study authors, made the V and J calls. The sample contains 350,000 or so distinct CDR3 sequences, around 13% of them found a single time. The ten largest clones add up to over 20% of the sample.

The full study reports these points: Only a couple of mild cases were covered in the study, and larger cohorts including severe cases with pre-infection samples were considered necessary. SARS-CoV-2 specificity of the second-wave clones peaking on day 37 was not confirmed. The detection of some responding clones in pre-infection memory suggests that pre-existing cross-reactive memory T cells joined the SARS-CoV-2 response. Clones that contracted from day 15 to 85 showed balanced CD4/CD8 phenotypes, whereas a second wave of clones that expanded from day 15 to 37 leaned towards CD4+. Contracting CD4+ clones were located mainly in the CM and EM memory subsets, whereas CD8+ clones were found to be enriched in EMRA.

Ficoll-Paque density gradient centrifugation was the method used to isolate PBMCs. Inclusive of the bounding cysteine and phenylalanine, the CDR3 is 14 residues long. Kept here is only the CDR3 DNA, which spans 42 bases and is read in frame from base 1. Germline trimming amounts to 6 bases on V and 5 bases on J, with 1 as the count of junction bases outside the gene matches. The V and J segments used are TRBV12-3 or TRBV12-4 and TRBJ2-3, with 14 bases aligning to TRBD2. This receptor was taken from a man younger than 35 who had mild COVID-19 (a few samples of this study predate the infection). The sample titles of this study are shuffled in the database, so cell type and time point are left out; the donor was told from shared clones. Sequences were obtained from PBMCs or a T cell subset sorted from them (not recorded which). At the DNA level, the sequence is TGTGCCAGCAGGGGACTAGCGGGGGAAGATACGCAGTATTTT. Its protein product is CASRGLAGEDTQYF.